The entry that follows covers one T cell receptor beta chain sequence. Its antigen is not identified. CDR3 length equals 15 residues. The germline V gene has CDR1 LGHNA and CDR2 YNFKEQ. The germline V and J ends were trimmed by 0 bases and 0 bases, with 3 bases remaining between them. The entry originates in a study of T cell responses to AZD1222 COVID-19 vaccine. Findings and limits, study-wide: Repertoires were obtained solely post-peak T cell response.

The data were produced by immunoSEQ multiplex PCR, yet TCRdb's version contains in-frame clones alone and is incomplete. The sample has under 150,000 clones, roughly 90% seen once. This clonotype originated in an adult who received the AZD1222 COVID-19 vaccine. The input for sequencing was peripheral blood, taken 28 days after the second AZD1222 dose. This chain links TRBV4-2 with TRBJ2-6; no clear D gene. The DNA for the CDR3 is TGTGCCAGCAGCCAAGAGGACTCTGGGGCCAACGTCCTGACTTTC. Its translation is CASSQEDSGANVLTF.